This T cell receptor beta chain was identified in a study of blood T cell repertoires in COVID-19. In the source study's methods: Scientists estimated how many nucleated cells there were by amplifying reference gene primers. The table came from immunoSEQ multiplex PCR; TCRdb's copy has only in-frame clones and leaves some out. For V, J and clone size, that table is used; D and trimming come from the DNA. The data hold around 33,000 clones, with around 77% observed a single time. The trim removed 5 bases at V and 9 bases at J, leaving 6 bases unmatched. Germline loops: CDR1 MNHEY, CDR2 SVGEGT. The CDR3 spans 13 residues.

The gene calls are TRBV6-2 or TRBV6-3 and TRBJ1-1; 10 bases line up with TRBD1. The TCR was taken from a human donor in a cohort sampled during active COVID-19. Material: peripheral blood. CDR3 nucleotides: TGTGCCAGCAGTCGGGACAGGGGAAATCAAGCTTTCTTT. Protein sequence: CASSRDRGNQAFF.